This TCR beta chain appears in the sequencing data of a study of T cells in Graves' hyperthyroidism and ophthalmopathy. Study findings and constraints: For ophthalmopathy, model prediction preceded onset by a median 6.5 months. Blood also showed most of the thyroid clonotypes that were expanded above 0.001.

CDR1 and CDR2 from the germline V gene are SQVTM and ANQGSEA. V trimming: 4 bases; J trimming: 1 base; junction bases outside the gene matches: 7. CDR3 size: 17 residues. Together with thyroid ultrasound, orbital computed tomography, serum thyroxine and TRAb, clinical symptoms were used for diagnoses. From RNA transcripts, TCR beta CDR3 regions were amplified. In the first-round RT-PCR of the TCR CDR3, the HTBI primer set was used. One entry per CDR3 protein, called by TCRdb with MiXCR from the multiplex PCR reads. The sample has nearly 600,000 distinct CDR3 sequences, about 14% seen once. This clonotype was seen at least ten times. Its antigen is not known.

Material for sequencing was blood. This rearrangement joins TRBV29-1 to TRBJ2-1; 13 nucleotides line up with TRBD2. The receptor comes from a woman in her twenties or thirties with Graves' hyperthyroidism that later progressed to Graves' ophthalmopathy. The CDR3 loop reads CSVVTLTSGRSYNEQFF. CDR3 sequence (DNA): TGCAGCGTTGTGACCCTGACTAGCGGGAGGTCCTACAATGAGCAGTTCTTC.